A single T cell receptor beta chain is shown here with its context. Profiling relied on immunoSEQ multiplex PCR, and the TCRdb table lists in-frame clones only, not all of them. The sample yields tens of thousands of clones, around 89% seen once. The sample belongs to a study of OX40 agonist ivuxolimab in advanced cancers. CDR1 and CDR2 (germline): SEHNR, FQNEAQ (reference sequence). Trimming took 5 bases from V and 4 from J, leaving 11 bases between them. This CDR3 has 13 residues. The input for sequencing was CD4+ or CD8+ T cells sorted from blood, taken in a trial of the OX40 agonist ivuxolimab. The clonotype originates from an adult with an advanced solid tumor such as melanoma, head and neck, liver or kidney cancer. The V call is TRBV7-9, the J call TRBJ2-5; no clear D gene. The CDR3 sequence: CASSHSPGETQYF. The CDR3 DNA is TGTGCCAGCAGCCACTCCCCAGGAGAGACCCAGTACTTC.